This T cell receptor beta chain appears in the sequencing data of a study of T cell responses to AZD1222 COVID-19 vaccine. About the research overall: Pooling of second doses given at about 4 or about 12 weeks was done.

This CDR3 is 12 amino acids long. The V gene lost 3 bases and the J gene lost 3 bases, with 9 bases spanning the gap. CDR1 and CDR2 (germline): SQVTM, ANQGSEA. Remarks on this clone: The target antigen is unknown.

Sequenced by immunoSEQ multiplex PCR; TCRdb stores in-frame clones only, minus some. In the table there are about 150,000 clones, about 93% of which are singletons. Study-level findings and limits: The donor cohort was predominantly white British with a female majority, and clonal diversity may have been underestimated.

This specimen was peripheral blood, taken on day 0 of AZD1222 vaccination. This clonotype originated in an adult in good health. The chain has TRBV29-1 and TRBJ2-7, with a weak D call TRBD1 (6 bases). DNA of the CDR3: TGCAGCGTTGATGGGGACAACTACGAGCAGTACTTC. Translating it yields CSVDGDNYEQYF.